This TCR beta chain derives from a study of PD-L1 blockade in urothelial cancer. The overall study: Patients went on atezolizumab around 2014, receiving 1,200 mg intravenously every 3 weeks. The analyses of blood took place 3 weeks (second dose) and 6 weeks after treatment start.

Measured with immunoSEQ multiplex PCR; TCRdb has only the in-frame clones, and not every one. The sample includes about 35,000 clones, roughly four fifths of them seen just once. As regards this clone: Its antigen is not known.

General observations from the study: Tumor-linked clones in blood grew more by 3 weeks in durable-benefit patients.

Time point given: pretreatment peripheral blood. This sequence was found in a man aged 55 to 70 with urothelial cancer. The sequencing used PBMCs, collected around atezolizumab (anti-PD-L1) treatment.

Here the CDR3 reads CASSLAGTGNTGELFF. Here the CDR3 DNA reads TGTGCCAGCAGCTTGGCCGGGACAGGGAACACCGGGGAGCTGTTTTTT. The chain links TRBV5-6 to TRBJ2-2; 8 bases are a match to TRBD1. V dropped 0 bases and J dropped 1; count of bases not matched to a gene: 2. CDR3 length equals 16 residues. In germline, CDR1 is SGHDT, CDR2 YYEEEE.